One sample yielded the 6 T cell receptor beta chains listed below, sequenced in a study. TCRdb re-called the 5' RACE reads with MiXCR, one entry per CDR3 protein. The repertoire holds 6,500 to 10,000 distinct CDR3 sequences, with approximately 15% as singletons. The specimen was memory CD4+ T cells sorted from blood. Subset described: memory CD4+ T cells, CD4+CD45RO+CD25-. The receptors originated from a female donor with breast cancer.

By share, this clonotype ranks as medium-sized. The genes are TRBV20-1 and TRBJ2-4; the match to TRBD1 covers 8 bases. Per the germline V gene, CDR1 is DFQATT and CDR2 is SNEGSKA (reference sequence). The V segment lost 0 bases and the J segment 8 bases; nucleotides outside the gene matches: 9. This CDR3 comprises 15 residues. CDR3 region: CSARDPGRGQDIQYF. The CDR3 DNA sequence: TGCAGTGCTAGAGATCCGGGCAGGGGGCAAGACATTCAGTACTTC.

Details on this clonotype: A much larger clone sits a single nucleotide away, making a read error possible. The CDR3 is CASSDGTAGANALTF. The CDR3 DNA sequence: TGTGCCAGCAGCGACGGGACAGCTGGGGCCAACGCCCTGACTTTC. The V gene is TRBV12-3 or TRBV12-4, the J gene TRBJ2-6, with 7 nucleotides matching TRBD1. The CDR3 has 15 residues.

A word on this clonotype: A much larger clonotype is one base distant, so this may be a read error. This chain joins TRBV5-1 and TRBJ2-7; D is possibly TRBD2 (7 bases). The germline V gene has CDR1 SGHRS and CDR2 YFSETQ. Trimming removed 4 bases at V and 5 bases at J, with 19 bases between. The length of the CDR3 is 15 residues. CDR3 in amino acids: CASSPEGGLTDEQYF. CDR3 nucleotides: TGCGCCAGCAGCCCGGAGGGGGGACTAACGGACGAGCAGTACTTC.

This chain connects TRBV9 to TRBJ1-5; D uncertain. Trimming took off 3 bases at V and 7 bases at J, with 14 bases between the two ends. CDR1 and CDR2 from the germline V gene are SGDLS and YYNGEE. This CDR3 is built from 14 residues. Here the CDR3 reads CASSAPGLRQPQHF. For the CDR3, the DNA is TGTGCCAGCAGCGCCCCTGGGCTGCGACAGCCCCAGCATTTT.

By its share, this clonotype is medium-sized. The chain joins TRBV9 to TRBJ2-3; D is ambiguous. CDR3 size: 14 residues. V was shortened by 1 base and J by 6 bases, with 12 bases between the two germline ends. The germline CDR1 and CDR2 sequences are SGDLS and YYNGEE. The DNA of the CDR3 is TGTGCCAGCAGCGTAAACTCCGGATCCGATACGCAGTATTTT. It translates to CASSVNSGSDTQYF.

The V gene is TRBV3-1, the J gene TRBJ2-1, with D perhaps matching TRBD1 (5 bases). The CDR3 length is 15 residues. Germline CDR1 reads LGHDT; CDR2 reads YNNKEL (reference sequence). V shed 4 bases and J shed 0 bases, with 10 bases lying between them. Here the CDR3 DNA reads TGTGCCAGCAGCCTACGCGACAGCTCCTACAATGAGCAGTTCTTC. This sequence encodes CASSLRDSSYNEQFF.